Shown below are 27 T cell receptor beta chains from a single sample sequenced in a study of T cells in Graves' hyperthyroidism and ophthalmopathy. Using RNA transcripts as the source, TCR beta CDR3 regions were amplified. The HTBI primer set drove a first-round RT-PCR of the TCR CDR3. TCRdb analysed the multiplex PCR reads with MiXCR anew, one entry per CDR3 protein. The sample has fewer than 350,000 distinct CDR3 sequences, approximately 18% seen once. Sequenced input: blood. The receptors shown here come from a woman in her 40s with Graves' ophthalmopathy.

The J gene is TRBJ1-2, the V gene TRBV12-3 or TRBV12-4; D is possibly TRBD1 (5 bases). Trimming took off 6 bases at V and 5 bases at J, with 19 bases between the two ends. The CDR3 has 15 residues. As DNA, the CDR3 is TGTGCCAGCAGGGATCTCCGAAGACAGCATTATGGCTACACCTTC. Its translation: CASRDLRRQHYGYTF.

Many counts were recorded for this clonotype. This chain's CDR3 is CASSLDFMTSYGYTF. The CDR3 nucleotides read TGTGCCAGCAGTTTAGACTTTATGACATCCTATGGCTACACCTTC. The V gene is TRBV28, the J gene TRBJ1-2; D unclear. CDR1 and CDR2 (germline): MDHEN, SYDVKM. The CDR3 totals 15 residues. Trimming cost V 2 bases and J 4 bases, with 14 bases left between them.

This clonotype has at least ten counts. The genes are TRBV7-8 and TRBJ1-1, with 7 bases identical to TRBD1. The V segment lost 7 bases and the J segment 1 base; nucleotides outside the gene matches: 9. CDR1 SGHVS and CDR2 FQNEAQ come from the germline V gene. There are 15 residues in the CDR3. The CDR3 loop is CASTPRGRGNTEAFF. The CDR3 coding sequence is TGTGCCAGCACCCCGAGGGGGCGCGGGAACACTGAAGCTTTCTTT.

This clonotype was seen many times. CDR3 DNA: TGCAGTGCCAGGGACAAATACGAGCAGTACTTC. Its translation is CSARDKYEQYF. This chain links TRBV20-1 with TRBJ2-7; possible D gene TRBD1, 6 bases. Germline lookup yields CDR1 DFQATT and CDR2 SNEGSKA (reference sequence). CDR3 length: 11 residues. Trimming took off 6 bases at V and 4 bases at J, with 10 bases between the two ends.

With respect to this clonotype: With a much larger clone just one base away, this may be a read error. In this CDR3 the conserved last residue, phenylalanine or tryptophan, is missing, so a read error is likely. V is TRBV9 and J is TRBJ1-2; unclear D gene. V lost 0 bases and J lost 4, with 13 bases in between. The CDR3 sequence is 15 residues long. From germline, CDR1 is SGDLS and CDR2 YYNGEE. The CDR3 region is CASSVDGETRYGYTL. DNA of the CDR3: TGTGCCAGCAGCGTAGATGGTGAGACCCGCTATGGCTACACCCTC.

Ten or more counts support this clonotype. CDR3 amino acids: CASSLDFHIQYF. The CDR3 DNA reads as TGTGCCAGCAGCTTAGATTTTCACATTCAGTACTTC. The chain has TRBV11-2 and TRBJ2-4; D uncertain. The CDR3 runs 12 residues. CDR1 is SGHAT and CDR2 is FQNNGV in the germline V gene. The V and J ends lost 0 bases and 8 bases respectively, with 5 bases between them.

The J gene is TRBJ2-5, the V gene TRBV12-3 or TRBV12-4, with D maybe TRBD2 (5 bases). This CDR3 is 14 amino acids long. Trimming pared 6 bases from V and 2 bases from J, leaving 13 bases between. This CDR3 reads CASRYSGIQETQYF. The CDR3 DNA sequence: TGTGCCAGCAGATACAGCGGAATTCAAGAGACCCAGTACTTC.

At least ten counts were recorded for this clonotype. This rearrangement joins TRBV12-3 or TRBV12-4 to TRBJ2-7; D possibly uses TRBD1 or TRBD2 (5 bases each). V lost 8 bases, J lost 4 bases, and 18 bases lay in between. CDR3 length equals 14 residues. The CDR3: CASGTPRERYEQYF. For the CDR3, the DNA is TGTGCCAGCGGGACGCCAAGGGAAAGGTACGAGCAGTACTTC.

There are many counts of this clonotype. The J gene is TRBJ2-2, the V gene TRBV7-9; D unclear. The CDR3 is made up of 13 amino acids. In germline, CDR1 is SEHNR, CDR2 FQNEAQ (reference sequence). Trimming removed 1 base from V and 9 bases from J, with 9 bases in between. The CDR3 region has the DNA TGTGCCAGCAGCTTAGGGGCCGGCCGGGAGCTGTTTTTT. It translates to CASSLGAGRELFF.

This clonotype was seen at least ten times. This CDR3 is CSAPSRGSYEQYF. Here the CDR3 DNA reads TGCAGTGCCCCATCTAGAGGTTCCTACGAGCAGTACTTC. This sequence joins TRBV20-1 and TRBJ2-7; D gene unclear. Germline V CDR1 and CDR2: DFQATT, SNEGSKA (reference sequence). The V gene lost 6 bases and the J gene lost 1 base, with 13 bases spanning the gap. This CDR3 has 13 amino acids.

This clonotype was counted between two and nine times. The V gene is TRBV20-1, the J gene TRBJ2-1; 7 bases are shared with TRBD1. Unmatched junction bases numbered 4, after V lost 3 bases and J lost 2 bases. The CDR3 runs to 14 residues. Germline V CDR1 and CDR2: DFQATT, SNEGSKA (reference sequence). CDR3 sequence (DNA): TGCAGTGCTAGCCGTCAGGGGGCCTACAATGAGCAGTTCTTC. This gives the protein CSASRQGAYNEQFF.

This clonotype was observed many times. The J gene is TRBJ1-1, the V gene TRBV12-5; D might be TRBD1 (5 bases). V was trimmed by 0 bases and J by 6 bases, leaving 8 bases between them. The germline V gene encodes CDR1 LGHNT and CDR2 FRNRAP. There are 13 residues in the CDR3. CDR3 residues: CASGLVGGAEAFF. CDR3 in DNA: TGTGCTAGTGGTTTGGTTGGGGGGGCTGAAGCTTTCTTT.

This clonotype was seen at least ten times. The V gene is TRBV27, the J gene TRBJ2-3; D uncertain. CDR3 length: 11 amino acids. Between the trimmed V and J ends, which lost 6 bases and 8 bases, there was a span of 9 bases. Looked up from germline, CDR1 is MNHEY and CDR2 is SMNVEV (reference sequence). CDR3 nucleotide sequence: TGTGCCAGCAGACACGATCTTACGCAGTATTTT. It is translated as CASRHDLTQYF.

J is TRBJ2-7 and V is TRBV28; 7 nucleotides agree with TRBD1. There are 15 residues in the CDR3. The V gene end was trimmed by 5 bases and the J gene end by 5 bases; junction bases not matched to a gene: 12. Looked up from germline, CDR1 is MDHEN and CDR2 is SYDVKM. CDR3 sequence (DNA): TGTGCCAGCAGTGAAATTGGACAGGTCGGGAACGAGCAGTACTTC. Its translation: CASSEIGQVGNEQYF.

This clonotype was seen many times. The genes are TRBV20-1 and TRBJ1-6; D unresolved. Trimming cost V 6 bases and J 5 bases, with 14 bases left between them. The germline CDR1 and CDR2 sequences are DFQATT and SNEGSKA (reference sequence). This CDR3 comprises 14 residues. The CDR3 sequence is CSALPGLDNSPLHF. Here the CDR3 DNA reads TGCAGTGCCCTTCCCGGACTCGATAATTCACCCCTCCACTTT.

The gene calls are TRBV3-1 and TRBJ1-5, with D maybe TRBD1 (6 bases). The V gene's germline CDR1 is LGHDT and CDR2 YNNKEL (reference sequence). The CDR3 contains 14 residues. V was clipped by 5 bases and J by 1 base, with 9 bases between them. The DNA for the CDR3 is TGTGCCAGCAGCAAGGGGGGGAGCAATCAGCCCCAGCATTTT. Translating gives CASSKGGSNQPQHF.

Many counts were recorded for this clonotype. The chain carries TRBV20-1 and TRBJ2-5; the D is unclear. V lost 0 bases to trimming and J lost 5 bases, with 13 bases between them. The CDR3 runs to 14 residues. Germline CDR1 DFQATT, CDR2 SNEGSKA (reference sequence). The CDR3 is CSAREMGLGETQYF. The CDR3 bases are TGCAGTGCTAGAGAGATGGGCCTCGGGGAGACCCAGTACTTC.

This clonotype was recorded many times. This chain uses TRBV5-1 with TRBJ1-5; D remains unclear. Germline V CDR1 and CDR2: SGHRS, YFSETQ. The CDR3 consists of 14 residues. The V end lost 1 base, the J end lost 5 bases, and 10 bases lay between the germline ends. The CDR3 nucleotides read TGCGCCAGCAGCTTGTCAGGTAGAGATCAGCCCCAGCATTTT. This sequence encodes CASSLSGRDQPQHF.

This clonotype was picked up many times. The chain has TRBV4-1 and TRBJ1-5; tentatively, D is TRBD1 (6 bases). V was trimmed by 3 bases and J by 5 bases, leaving 14 bases between them. The CDR3 covers 15 residues. Germline V lookup: CDR1 MGHRA, CDR2 YSYEKL. The CDR3 DNA sequence: TGCGCCAGCAGCCAGGGGACAACTCGTTATCAGCCCCAGCATTTT. Protein: CASSQGTTRYQPQHF.

This clonotype was observed many times. This rearrangement joins TRBV6-5 to TRBJ1-2; 7 bases are a match to TRBD1. Germline loops: CDR1 MNHEY, CDR2 SVGAGI. The CDR3 consists of 17 residues. The V and J ends lost 2 bases and 1 base, in that order; junction bases with no gene match: 10. CDR3 protein: CASSYPGQDDYNYGYTF. For the CDR3, the DNA is TGTGCCAGCAGTTACCCCGGACAGGATGACTATAACTATGGCTACACCTTC.

This clonotype was seen at least ten times. V gene TRBV27 combines with J gene TRBJ2-2, with D perhaps TRBD2 (6 bases). Per the germline V gene, CDR1 is MNHEY and CDR2 is SMNVEV (reference sequence). Trimming removed 5 bases from V and 3 bases from J, with 19 bases in between. The length of the CDR3 is 17 residues. CDR3 nucleotides: TGTGCCAGCAGTGGGACGGGAGTCTTTGGGGACACCGGGGAGCTGTTTTTT. Protein sequence: CASSGTGVFGDTGELFF.

This clonotype was seen at least ten times. This chain uses TRBV12-3 or TRBV12-4 with TRBJ2-7, with 15 positions matching TRBD2. The CDR3 consists of 16 residues. Trimming at V came to 6 bases and at J to 7 bases, leaving 10 bases not matched to a gene. The CDR3 reads CASRPTGTSGRSEQYF. The CDR3 DNA follows: TGTGCCAGCAGGCCGACCGGGACTAGCGGGAGGAGTGAGCAGTACTTC.

This clonotype occurred many times. J is TRBJ2-2 and V is TRBV2; 12 bases match TRBD2. CDR1 and CDR2 from the germline V gene are SNHLY and FYNNEI. The trim removed 1 base at V and 12 bases at J, leaving 3 bases unmatched. The CDR3 contains 14 residues. CDR3 sequence reads: CASSEGTSGMKLFF. For the CDR3, the DNA is TGTGCCAGCAGTGAAGGGACTAGCGGGATGAAGCTGTTTTTT.

A few counts support this clonotype. This chain links TRBV3-1 with TRBJ2-7; D gene uncertain. Germline V lookup: CDR1 LGHDT, CDR2 YNNKEL (reference sequence). This CDR3 has 16 residues. V lost 0 bases to trimming and J lost 3 bases, with 15 bases between them. CDR3 sequence reads: CASSQEDAVDIYEQYF. CDR3 in DNA: TGTGCCAGCAGCCAAGAAGATGCGGTAGATATCTACGAGCAGTACTTC.

This clonotype was detected many times. J is TRBJ2-7 and V is TRBV5-1; 9 bases agree with TRBD1. The CDR3 is 15 amino acids. Losses at the gene ends were 0 bases for V and 3 bases for J; bases not matched to a gene: 4. Per the germline V gene, CDR1 is SGHRS and CDR2 is YFSETQ. In DNA, the CDR3 is TGCGCCAGCAGCTTGGCCGGGACAGGGCTCTACGAGCAGTACTTC. Its translation: CASSLAGTGLYEQYF.

This clonotype was recorded at least ten times. The genes are TRBV7-3 and TRBJ2-5; D ambiguous. The germline V gene has CDR1 SGHTA and CDR2 FQGTGA. The CDR3 totals 13 residues. V lost 1 base, J lost 3 bases, and 6 bases lay in between. DNA for the CDR3: TGTGCCAGCAGCTTAAGGCAAAAAGAGACCCAGTACTTC. This gives the protein CASSLRQKETQYF.

In its sample, this clonotype was seen many times. The chain carries TRBV2 and TRBJ1-1; 8 bases fit TRBD1. Germline V gene data show CDR1 as SNHLY and CDR2 as FYNNEI. This CDR3 region has 15 residues. V was clipped by 5 bases and J by 0 bases; unmatched bases: 5. Here the CDR3 DNA reads TGTGCCAGCAGTAGACAGGGGCAACTGAACACTGAAGCTTTCTTT. This translates into CASSRQGQLNTEAFF.